This T cell receptor beta chain was recovered during a study of blood T cell repertoires in COVID-19 (dated by TCRdb to between 2020 and 2021). With respect to the entire study: Collaborator samples came from the United States, Italy and Spain and covered acute and convalescent phases of COVID-19. The prospective study material was composed of cDNA or gDNA derived from T cells, B-cell-depleted T cells, or PBMCs. Subjects who had been exposed to COVID-19, were actively infected with it, or had recovered from it provided the deeply sampled blood TCRbeta repertoires that made up the dataset. A freely available public database, intended as a resource for researchers studying the immune response to SARS-CoV-2, is where the repertoires were released. The samples were drawn from two sources: the first 160 participants of the ongoing ImmuneRACE study, and 1,254 subjects contributed by 6 global collaborators. The sample metadata nearly always contained a de-identified subject ID, COVID-19 status, age in years and sex. Where available, HLA class I and class II types were obtained from metadata supplied by the sample provider rather than from assay-based typing.

The research as a whole found: Clinical and demographic metadata were provided uncurated, with the amount varying by source and participant.

A note on this clone: It lacks a known antigen. It has no much larger one-base neighbor in the sample; base qualities were not kept.

CDR1 and CDR2 are read off the germline V gene as KGHSH and LQKENI. The junction shows trimming of 2 bases on V and 5 bases on J, plus 10 bases between the germline ends. The CDR3 has 14 amino acids, counting the end cysteine and phenylalanine. Only the CDR3 part of the read is kept: 42 bases, read in frame from the first base. Each collaborating institution followed its own protocols to collect whole blood in K2EDTA tubes. For TCRbeta analysis, collaborators shipped samples in one of three forms: frozen whole blood, isolated PBMCs, or DNA extracted from either of those sample types. TCRbeta CDR3 regions were amplified from genomic DNA using the immunoSEQ Assay, a bias-controlled multiplex PCR. In the source study's methods: Nucleated cell counts per sample were estimated from amplification of reference gene primers within the assay. To quantify the absolute abundance of each unique TCRbeta CDR3 rearrangement, sequence reads were collapsed and filtered. For each sample, productive Simpson clonality was calculated as the square root of Simpson's diversity index over productive rearrangements. This immuneACCESS table, as held by TCRdb, lists in-frame sequences with V and J called but not all clones. Of the missing ones, under half trace to an unresolved V gene in checked studies; the others have no known cause. The V and J calls and clone size are taken from that table; D and trimming were inferred from the DNA. Within this sample are about 160,000 clones, with over 60% of them counted one time only. 7% to 10% of the sample is held by the ten biggest clonotypes.

This receptor was obtained from a man in his sixties with acute or convalescent COVID-19. The chain was built from TRBV18 and TRBJ2-1, with no D gene named confidently. Source material: peripheral blood. CDR3 reads: CASSPMRENNEQFF. The nucleotide sequence is given as TGTGCCAGCTCACCAATGCGAGAGAACAATGAGCAGTTCTTC.